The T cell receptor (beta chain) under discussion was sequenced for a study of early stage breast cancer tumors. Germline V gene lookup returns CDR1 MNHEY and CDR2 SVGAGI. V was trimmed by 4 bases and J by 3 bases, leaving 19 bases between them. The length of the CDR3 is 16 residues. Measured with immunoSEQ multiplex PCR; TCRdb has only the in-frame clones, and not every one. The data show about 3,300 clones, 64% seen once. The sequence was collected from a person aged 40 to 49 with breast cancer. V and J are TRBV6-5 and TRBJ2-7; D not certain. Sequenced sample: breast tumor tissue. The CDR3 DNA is TGTGCCAGCAGTTTCAAAGGTGGTCGCGGTGACTACGAGCAGTACTTC. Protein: CASSFKGGRGDYEQYF.